This T cell receptor (beta chain) is drawn from a study of cytomegalovirus exposure and HLA in healthy donors. PCR involved 60 Vbeta and 13 Jbeta primers. The repertoire was sequenced with immunoSEQ multiplex PCR; TCRdb's copy has only in-frame clones and lacks some. The table shows 150,000 to 200,000 clones, with about 81% occurring only once. Study findings and constraints: Specificity of a few CMV-associated chains for CMV antigens was verified in vitro. Reported performance of the classifier showed diagnosis of cytomegalovirus status with high specificity and sensitivity. Cytomegalovirus-associated status was assigned to fewer than 200 TCR beta chains. Within an earlier analysis, most TCR beta V segments proved productive either about 87% or about 30% of the time.

Germline CDR1 is SNHLY and CDR2 is FYNNEI. This CDR3 contains 15 residues. Unmatched junction bases numbered 12, after V lost 8 bases and J lost 3 bases. This clone was recorded once. The antigen is undetermined. The receptor comes from a woman aged 18-29 years in good health and CMV-seronegative. The sequencing input was PBMCs. V usage is TRBV2 and J usage is TRBJ2-5, with 7 bases that match TRBD2. CDR3 bases: TGTGCCAGCTCCCTGCAAAGACTAGCCAAAGAGACCCAGTACTTC. Encoded protein: CASSLQRLAKETQYF.